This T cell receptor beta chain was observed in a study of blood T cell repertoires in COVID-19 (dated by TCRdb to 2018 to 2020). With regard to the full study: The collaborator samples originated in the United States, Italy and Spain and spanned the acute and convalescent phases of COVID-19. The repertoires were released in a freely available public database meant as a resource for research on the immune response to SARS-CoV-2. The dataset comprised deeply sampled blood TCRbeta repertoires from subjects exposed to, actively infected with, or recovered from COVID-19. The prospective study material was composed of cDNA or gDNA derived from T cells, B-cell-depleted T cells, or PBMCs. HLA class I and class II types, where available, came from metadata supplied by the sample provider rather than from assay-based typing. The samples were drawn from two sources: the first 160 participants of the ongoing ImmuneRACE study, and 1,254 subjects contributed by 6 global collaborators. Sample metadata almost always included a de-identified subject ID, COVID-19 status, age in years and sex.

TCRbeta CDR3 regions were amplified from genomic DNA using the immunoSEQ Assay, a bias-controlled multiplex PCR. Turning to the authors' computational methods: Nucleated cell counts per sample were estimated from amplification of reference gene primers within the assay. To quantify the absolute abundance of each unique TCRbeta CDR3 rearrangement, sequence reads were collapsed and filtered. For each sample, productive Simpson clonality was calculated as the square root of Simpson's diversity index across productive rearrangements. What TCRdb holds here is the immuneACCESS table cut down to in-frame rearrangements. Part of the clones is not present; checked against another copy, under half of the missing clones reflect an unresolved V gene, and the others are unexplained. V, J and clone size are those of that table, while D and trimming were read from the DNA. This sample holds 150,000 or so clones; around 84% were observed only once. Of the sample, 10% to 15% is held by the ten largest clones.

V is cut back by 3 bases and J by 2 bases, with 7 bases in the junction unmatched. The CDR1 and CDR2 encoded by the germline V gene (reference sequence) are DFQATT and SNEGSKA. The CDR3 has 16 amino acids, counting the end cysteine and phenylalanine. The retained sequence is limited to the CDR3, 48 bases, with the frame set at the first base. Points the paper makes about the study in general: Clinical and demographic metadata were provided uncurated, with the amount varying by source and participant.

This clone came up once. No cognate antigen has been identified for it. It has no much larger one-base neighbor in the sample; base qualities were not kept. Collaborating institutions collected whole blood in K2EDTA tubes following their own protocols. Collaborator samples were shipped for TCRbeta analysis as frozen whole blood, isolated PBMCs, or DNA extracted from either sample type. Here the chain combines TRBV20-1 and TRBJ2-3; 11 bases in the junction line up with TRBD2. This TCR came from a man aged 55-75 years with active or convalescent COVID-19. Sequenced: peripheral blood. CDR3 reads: CSASPGLAEPTDTQYF. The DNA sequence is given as TGCAGTGCTAGTCCGGGACTAGCGGAGCCCACAGATACGCAGTATTTT.